This T cell receptor (beta chain) was sequenced during a study of blood T cell repertoires in COVID-19. Study background: Italy, Spain and the United States were the sources of the convalescent and acute COVID-19 samples. The cDNA or gDNA used as material had been derived from T cells, B-cell-depleted T cells, or PBMCs.

In the original analysis: Amplification of reference gene primers provided the estimated nucleated cell counts. Data came from immunoSEQ multiplex PCR; TCRdb stores just in-frame clones and leaves some out. The V and J calls and the clone size are those of that table, but D and trimming were determined from the DNA. This sample carries 90,000 to 140,000 clones, roughly 79% of them seen once, and the ten largest clones take 7.5% to 10%. The V segment lost 5 bases and the J segment 1 base; nucleotides outside the gene matches: 8. Germline V lookup: CDR1 LNHNV, CDR2 YYDKDF (reference sequence). The CDR3 loop spans 15 amino acids.

Sequencing was carried out using peripheral blood. The chain couples TRBV15 to TRBJ2-7; TRBD1 aligns across 7 bases. The sequence derives from a woman aged 70 to 79 with acute or convalescent COVID-19. Written as DNA, the CDR3 is TGTGCCACCAGCCTCGGGACAGCCGTTTCCTACGAGCAGTACTTC. Encoded protein: CATSLGTAVSYEQYF.